This passage covers 6 T cell receptor beta chains from one sample sequenced in a study of blood T cell repertoires in COVID-19. Only in-frame clones appear in the TCRdb table, and some are missing; sequencing was by immunoSEQ multiplex PCR. The sample consists of about 110,000 clones, about four fifths of them appearing once. Sequenced input: peripheral blood. These receptors came from a woman aged 70-85 years with acute or convalescent COVID-19.

The rearrangement links TRBV19 to TRBJ2-5, with 10 bases that match TRBD1. The CDR3 consists of 16 residues. Losses at the gene ends were 4 bases for V and 5 bases for J; bases not matched to a gene: 10. CDR1 and CDR2 (germline): LNHDA, SQIVND (reference sequence). The CDR3 here is CASSNPDRGGPETQYF. The CDR3 coding sequence is TGTGCCAGTAGTAACCCGGACAGGGGGGGTCCCGAGACCCAGTACTTC. Complete variable domain (other parts from reference TRBV19 and TRBJ2-5): DGGITQSPKYLFRKEGQNVTLSCEQNLNHDAMYWYRQDPGQGLRLIYYSQIVNDFQKGDIAEGYSVSREKKESFPLTVTSAQKNPTAFYLCASSNPDRGGPETQYFGPGTRLLVL.

The chain combines TRBV2 with TRBJ2-2, with a tentative D call TRBD1 (6 bases). V lost 7 bases, J lost 6 bases, and 12 bases lay in between. The CDR3 runs 13 residues. CDR1 is SNHLY and CDR2 is FYNNEI in the germline V gene. The CDR3 DNA sequence: TGTGCCAGCAACAGGGCTGGGGCCGGGGAGCTGTTTTTT. It translates to CASNRAGAGELFF.

The gene calls are TRBV7-2 and TRBJ1-1; possible D gene TRBD1, 6 bases. The V and J ends lost 5 bases and 4 bases respectively, with 17 bases between them. CDR3 length equals 15 residues. Germline CDR1 SGHTA, CDR2 FQGNSA. The CDR3 spells CASSPAGGGTTEAFF. CDR3 nucleotides: TGTGCCAGCAGCCCCGCCGGCGGGGGCACCACTGAAGCTTTCTTT. The whole variable domain, filled in from reference TRBV7-2 and TRBJ1-1, reads GAGVSQSPSNKVTEKGKDVELRCDPISGHTALYWYRQSLGQGLEFLIYFQGNSAPDKSGLPSDRFSAERTGGSVSTLTIQRTQQEDSAVYLCASSPAGGGTTEAFFGQGTRLTVV.

The rearrangement uses TRBV7-3 and TRBJ2-4, with D maybe TRBD1 (5 bases). This CDR3 spans 13 amino acids. The germline CDR1 and CDR2 sequences are SGHTA and FQGTGA. V lost 5 bases and J 6 bases, leaving 11 bases between the germline ends. DNA for the CDR3: TGTGCCAGCAGCACCGATAGGGGAAACATTCAGTACTTC. Translated: CASSTDRGNIQYF.

This clone was counted a single time. This sequence joins TRBV19 and TRBJ1-2; TRBD1 matches 8 bases. The CDR3 extends over 16 amino acids. Germline V gene data show CDR1 as LNHDA and CDR2 as SQIVND (reference sequence). Trimming removed 4 bases from V and 1 base from J; junction bases left unmatched: 8. This CDR3 is CASSRPTGGNNYGYTF. CDR3 in DNA: TGTGCCAGTAGTAGACCAACAGGGGGAAATAACTATGGCTACACCTTC.

The chain links TRBV7-9 to TRBJ2-5, with 9 bases aligning to TRBD2. CDR1 SEHNR and CDR2 FQNEAQ come from the germline V gene (reference sequence). CDR3 length equals 16 residues. Trimming took 6 bases from V and 4 from J; bases not matched to a gene: 12. This chain's CDR3 is CASRPLAGAIGETQYF. CDR3 DNA: TGTGCCAGCAGACCCTTAGCGGGGGCGATAGGAGAGACCCAGTACTTC.